This entry is about one T cell receptor beta chain. Its antigen is undetermined. The source of the sample is a study of shared clonotypes between healthy human individuals. General study points: A handful of donors showed sharing of about 4.8% of naive CD4 clonotypes.

This table comes from immunoSEQ multiplex PCR, and its TCRdb copy is limited to in-frame clones, with some not included. The repertoire has around 1.1 million clones, about 80% of them found once; the top ten carry approximately 0.9%. CDR1 is LGHNA and CDR2 is YNFKEQ in the germline V gene. CDR3 length equals 17 residues. V lost 3 bases to trimming and J lost 8 bases; unmatched junction nucleotides: 9. Sequencing was carried out using memory CD4+ T cells from PBMCs. Subset given: CD45RA-negative fraction. The TCR comes from a man aged 18 to 29 in good health. Some clones in this sample may be carry-over from other donors' samples. The rearrangement joins TRBV4-2 to TRBJ2-1, with 14 bases aligning to TRBD2. CDR3 residues: CASSQGLAGAPRDEQFF. Here the CDR3 DNA reads TGTGCCAGCAGCCAGGGACTAGCGGGAGCGCCAAGGGATGAGCAGTTCTTC.